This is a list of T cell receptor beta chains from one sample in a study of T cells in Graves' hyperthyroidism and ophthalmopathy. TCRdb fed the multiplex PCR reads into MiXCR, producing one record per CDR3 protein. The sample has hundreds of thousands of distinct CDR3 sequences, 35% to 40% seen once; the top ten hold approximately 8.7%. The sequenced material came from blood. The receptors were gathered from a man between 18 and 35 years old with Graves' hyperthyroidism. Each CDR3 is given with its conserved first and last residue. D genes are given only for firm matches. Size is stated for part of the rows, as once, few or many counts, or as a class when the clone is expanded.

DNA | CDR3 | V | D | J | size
TGTGCCACCGAACAGGGGGAGGGCGGCTACACCTTC | CATEQGEGGYTF | TRBV5-8 | TRBD1 | TRBJ1-2 | many
TGTGCCAGCATTGGGTCGGGGGAGCTGTTTTTT | CASIGSGELFF | TRBV11-1 | . | TRBJ2-2 | .
TGTGCCAGCAGCTTTGGGGGGAACGGAAACACCATATATTTT | CASSFGGNGNTIYF | TRBV7-2 | . | TRBJ1-3 | few
TGTGCCAGCAGTTACAGGGGAGGCGGCTACACCTTC | CASSYRGGGYTF | TRBV6-2/TRBV6-3 | . | TRBJ1-2 | many
TGTGCCAGCAGCTTAGCGCAGGGAGGAAACACCATATATTTT | CASSLAQGGNTIYF | TRBV7-9 | . | TRBJ1-3 | many
TGTGCCAGCAGTTACGCTGGACAGAGGAACACTGAAGCTTTCTTT | CASSYAGQRNTEAFF | TRBV6-5 | . | TRBJ1-1 | .
TGTGCCAGCAGCGTATACGGGGAGAGCTATGGCTACACCTTC | CASSVYGESYGYTF | TRBV9 | . | TRBJ1-2 | many
TGTGCCATCTCGGACAGGGAGGGATCACCCCTCCACTTT | CAISDREGSPLHF | TRBV10-3 | TRBD1 | TRBJ1-6 | .
TGTGCCAGTAGTGCGTGGACGGATAATGAAGCTTTCTTT | CASSAWTDNEAFF | TRBV19 | . | TRBJ1-1 | .
TGCAGCGTTGTGTGGCAGCGGGAGGCGGGGTGGACCCAGTACTTC | CSVVWQREAGWTQYF | TRBV29-1 | TRBD2 | TRBJ2-5 | many
TGTGCCAGCAGCTTAGAGGTGACTTTC | CASSLEVTF | TRBV7-2 | . | TRBJ2-6 | .
TGTGCCAGCAGCCCCTGGACAGGGCTGGATAATTCACCCCTCCACTTT | CASSPWTGLDNSPLHF | TRBV7-8 | TRBD1 | TRBJ1-6 | many
TGTGCCAGCAGTGAAGAAGGCGGGGGCCTCTGG | CASSEEGGGLW | TRBV2 | . | TRBJ1-1 | many
TGCGCCAGCAGCGGGGGGACTAGTAAGGCCGCCGGGGAGCTGTTTTTT | CASSGGTSKAAGELFF | TRBV5-5 | TRBD2 | TRBJ2-2 | .
TGTGCCAGCAGTGACAGGGTCGGCCAGCCCCAGCATTTT | CASSDRVGQPQHF | TRBV11-2 | TRBD1 | TRBJ1-5 | few
TGTGCCAGCAGTTACTCGGCAGGGGTCAGGGACGAGCAGTACTTC | CASSYSAGVRDEQYF | TRBV2 | . | TRBJ2-7 | .
TGTGCCACCAGCAGAGATATCGACGCCGACCAAGAGACCCAGTACTTC | CATSRDIDADQETQYF | TRBV15 | . | TRBJ2-5 | .
TGTGCCAGCAGCCCAGGGAGGGTACTAATCCACGAGCAGTACTTC | CASSPGRVLIHEQYF | TRBV7-2 | TRBD2 | TRBJ2-7 | few
TGTGCCAGCAGGCAAACCTCAGGTTGGGGCTACACCTTC | CASRQTSGWGYTF | TRBV7-9 | . | TRBJ1-2 | .
TGTGCCAGCAGCGCCGGGGACACGGGCACTGAAGCTTTCTTT | CASSAGDTGTEAFF | TRBV9 | . | TRBJ1-1 | many
TGCAGTGCTGCCTACTCTAGCTACCCATCCTACGAGCAGTACTTC | CSAAYSSYPSYEQYF | TRBV20-1 | . | TRBJ2-7 | few
TGCAGCGCCCTGGACGGGGATCTCAATCAGCCCCAGCATTTT | CSALDGDLNQPQHF | TRBV29-1 | . | TRBJ1-5 | .
TGTGCCAGCAGTATGGGGAGGGAGGAAAAACTGTTTTTT | CASSMGREEKLFF | TRBV6-1 | . | TRBJ1-4 | few
TGTGCCAGCAGTAAAACTAGCTACGAGCAGTACTTC | CASSKTSYEQYF | TRBV2 | . | TRBJ2-7 | few
TGCAGTGCTGCTGACTCTCATTCACCCCTCCACTTT | CSAADSHSPLHF | TRBV20-1 | . | TRBJ1-6 | many
TGTGCCAGCAGCTCCGCGACCTTCGGACCCACCTACGAGCAGTACTTC | CASSSATFGPTYEQYF | TRBV7-9 | . | TRBJ2-7 | few
TGTGCCAGCAGCCGGGACAGCAGCTCTGGAAACACCATATATTTT | CASSRDSSSGNTIYF | TRBV7-2 | TRBD1 | TRBJ1-3 | few
TGCGCCAGCAGCCAGGAGGAGGGCCCCTATGGCTACACCTTC | CASSQEEGPYGYTF | TRBV5-1 | . | TRBJ1-2 | .
TGTGCCATCAGTCAAACTAGCGGCCAAGAGACCCAGTACTTC | CAISQTSGQETQYF | TRBV10-3 | TRBD2 | TRBJ2-5 | many
TGTGCCAGCAGCTTCGGACAGCGGGGAATGACGGAGACCCAGTACTTC | CASSFGQRGMTETQYF | TRBV7-2 | . | TRBJ2-5 | .
TGTGCCATCAGTGTAGATAGGAGCAATCAGCCCCAGCATTTT | CAISVDRSNQPQHF | TRBV10-3 | . | TRBJ1-5 | many
TGTGCCAGCAGCCGACTCGGGGGTGAAGCTTTCTTT | CASSRLGGEAFF | TRBV2 | . | TRBJ1-1 | .
TGTGCCAGCAACAAAGGGGACAGATATGGCTACACCTTC | CASNKGDRYGYTF | TRBV7-2 | TRBD1 | TRBJ1-2 | many
TGTGCCAGCAGTGCGGGACAGGGACCCTACACCTTC | CASSAGQGPYTF | TRBV2 | TRBD1 | TRBJ1-2 | few
TGTGCCAGCAGCTTAGTGGTCGCGAGCATTCACGAGCAGTACTTC | CASSLVVASIHEQYF | TRBV7-9 | . | TRBJ2-7 | few
TGCGCCAGCAGCCCCCAGGGGGGGGACACTGAAGCTTTCTTT | CASSPQGGDTEAFF | TRBV5-1 | TRBD1 | TRBJ1-1 | many
TGTGCCAGCAGTTACTCGAAGGGAGGGGCCAACGTCCTGACTTTC | CASSYSKGGANVLTF | TRBV6-5 | . | TRBJ2-6 | .
TGTGCCAGCAGCTTCCAGGAGACCGGAAACACCATATATTTT | CASSFQETGNTIYF | TRBV9 | . | TRBJ1-3 | few
TGCAGTGCTAGTCTCCCCCGGGACAGACAAGAGACCCAGTACTTC | CSASLPRDRQETQYF | TRBV20-1 | TRBD1 | TRBJ2-5 | .
TGTGCCAGCAGTCCCCCAGGAGCGGAGCTCTACGAGCAGTACTTC | CASSPPGAELYEQYF | TRBV25-1 | . | TRBJ2-7 | .
TGTGCCAGCAGCGTAGCTACGAGCGGGGGAGAGACCCAGTACTTC | CASSVATSGGETQYF | TRBV9 | TRBD2 | TRBJ2-5 | few
TGTGCCAGCAGCCAAGAGATCTACACCGGGGAGCTGTTTTTT | CASSQEIYTGELFF | TRBV7-2 | . | TRBJ2-2 | .